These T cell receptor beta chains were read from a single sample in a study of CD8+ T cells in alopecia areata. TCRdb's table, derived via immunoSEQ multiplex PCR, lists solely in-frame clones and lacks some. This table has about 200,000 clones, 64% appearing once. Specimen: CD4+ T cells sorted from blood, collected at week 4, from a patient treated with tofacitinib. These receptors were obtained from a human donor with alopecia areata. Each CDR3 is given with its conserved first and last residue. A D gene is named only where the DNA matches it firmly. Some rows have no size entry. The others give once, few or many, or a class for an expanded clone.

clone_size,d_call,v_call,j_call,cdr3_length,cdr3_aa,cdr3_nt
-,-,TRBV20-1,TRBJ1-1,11,CSALKQVEAFF,TGCAGTGCATTAAAACAGGTTGAAGCTTTCTTT
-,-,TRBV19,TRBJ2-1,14,CASSITRSYNEQFF,TGTGCCAGTAGTATCACTAGGTCCTACAATGAGCAGTTCTTC
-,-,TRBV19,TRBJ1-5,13,CASSISGDQPQHF,TGTGCCAGTAGTATATCAGGGGATCAGCCCCAGCATTTT
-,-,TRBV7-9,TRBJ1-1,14,CASSALWGDTEAFF,TGTGCCAGCAGCGCCCTGTGGGGGGATACTGAAGCTTTCTTT
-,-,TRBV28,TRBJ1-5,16,CASTLSAGVGNQPQHF,TGTGCCAGCACCCTGAGCGCAGGGGTGGGGAATCAGCCCCAGCATTTT
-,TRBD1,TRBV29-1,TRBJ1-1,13,CSVRGQGNTEAFF,TGCAGCGTTCGCGGACAGGGGAACACTGAAGCTTTCTTT
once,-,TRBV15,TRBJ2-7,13,CATSPSDFYEQYF,TGTGCCACCAGCCCATCGGACTTCTACGAGCAGTACTTC
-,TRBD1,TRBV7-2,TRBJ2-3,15,CASSSRDRHTDTQYF,TGTGCCAGCAGCTCCCGGGACAGGCACACAGATACGCAGTATTTT
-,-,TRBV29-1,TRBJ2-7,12,CSVGGSNYEQYF,TGCAGCGTTGGAGGCAGCAACTACGAGCAGTACTTC
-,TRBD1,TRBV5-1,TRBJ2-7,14,CASSSGQGTNEQYF,TGCGCCAGCAGCTCAGGACAGGGAACTAACGAGCAGTACTTC
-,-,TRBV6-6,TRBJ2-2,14,CASSYSENTGELFF,TGTGCCAGCAGTTACTCAGAGAACACCGGGGAGCTGTTTTTT
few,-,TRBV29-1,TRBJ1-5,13,CSVGSQLNQPQHF,TGCAGCGTTGGCTCACAGCTAAATCAGCCCCAGCATTTT
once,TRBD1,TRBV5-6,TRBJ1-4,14,CASSTGQGREKLFF,TGTGCCAGCAGCACCGGACAGGGTCGTGAAAAACTGTTTTTT
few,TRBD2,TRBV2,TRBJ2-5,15,CASSGTSGASATQYF,TGTGCCAGCAGCGGGACTAGCGGGGCGTCAGCGACCCAGTACTTC
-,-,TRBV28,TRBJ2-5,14,CASSLIGDQETQYF,TGTGCCAGCAGTTTAATCGGTGACCAAGAGACCCAGTACTTC
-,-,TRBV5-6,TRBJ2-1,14,CASSMDRSGNEQFF,TGTGCCAGCAGCATGGACAGATCTGGGAATGAGCAGTTCTTC
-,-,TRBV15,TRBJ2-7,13,CATSSQGGYEQYF,TGTGCCACCAGCTCCCAAGGAGGTTACGAGCAGTACTTC
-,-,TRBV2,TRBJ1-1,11,CASSEAGEAFF,TGTGCCAGCAGTGAAGCGGGTGAAGCTTTCTTT
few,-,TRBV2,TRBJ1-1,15,CASSKEILDGTEAFF,TGTGCCAGCAGTAAGGAAATACTGGATGGGACTGAAGCTTTCTTT
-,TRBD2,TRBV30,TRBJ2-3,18,CASRLAGGDPKSTDTQYF,TGTGCCTCCCGACTAGCGGGGGGCGACCCGAAAAGCACAGATACGCAGTATTTT
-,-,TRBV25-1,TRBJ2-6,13,CASLSSGANVLTF,TGTGCCAGTCTAAGCTCTGGGGCCAACGTCCTGACTTTC
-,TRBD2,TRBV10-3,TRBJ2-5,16,CAISGGLAGTQETQYF,TGTGCCATCAGTGGGGGACTAGCGGGGACACAAGAGACCCAGTACTTC
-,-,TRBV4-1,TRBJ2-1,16,CASSPLADSFYNEQFF,TGCGCCAGCAGCCCCCTGGCGGACTCCTTCTACAATGAGCAGTTCTTC
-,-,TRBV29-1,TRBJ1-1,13,CSVEKVVNTEAFF,TGCAGCGTTGAGAAGGTGGTGAACACTGAAGCTTTCTTT
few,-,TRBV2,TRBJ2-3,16,CASRGWVRGSTDTQYF,TGTGCCAGCAGGGGATGGGTGCGGGGCAGCACAGATACGCAGTATTTT
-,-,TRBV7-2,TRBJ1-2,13,CASSLVAIRGYTF,TGTGCCAGCAGCTTAGTGGCTATTAGGGGCTACACCTTC
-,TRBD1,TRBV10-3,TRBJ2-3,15,CAISDPTGGPDTQYF,TGTGCCATCAGTGATCCGACAGGGGGCCCAGATACGCAGTATTTT
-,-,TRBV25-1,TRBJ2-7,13,CASSRQSSYEQYF,TGTGCCAGCAGTAGACAGAGCTCCTACGAGCAGTACTTC
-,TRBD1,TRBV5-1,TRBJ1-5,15,CASSLEGQLNQPQHF,TGCGCCAGCAGCTTGGAGGGACAGTTGAATCAGCCCCAGCATTTT
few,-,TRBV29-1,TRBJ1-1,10,CCGGTQEAFF,TGCTGCGGCGGGACACAAGAAGCTTTCTTT
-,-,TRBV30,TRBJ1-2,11,CAWTGLGGYTF,TGTGCCTGGACGGGGTTGGGAGGCTACACCTTC
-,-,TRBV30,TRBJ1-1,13,CAWSRRINTEAFF,TGTGCCTGGAGTAGGCGGATAAACACTGAAGCTTTCTTT
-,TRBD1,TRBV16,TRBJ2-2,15,CASSRQGANTGELFF,TGTGCCAGCAGCCGACAGGGGGCGAACACCGGGGAGCTGTTTTTT
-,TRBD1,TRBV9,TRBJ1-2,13,CASSSGTGHGYTF,TGTGCCAGCAGCTCCGGGACAGGACATGGCTACACCTTC
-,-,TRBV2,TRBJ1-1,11,CASRAGTEAFF,TGTGCCAGCAGGGCAGGTACTGAAGCTTTCTTT
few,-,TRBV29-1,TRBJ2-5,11,CSVEVAETQYF,TGCAGCGTTGAAGTTGCGGAGACCCAGTACTTC
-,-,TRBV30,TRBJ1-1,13,CAWSSQGNTEAFF,TGTGCCTGGAGTAGTCAGGGGAACACTGAAGCTTTCTTT
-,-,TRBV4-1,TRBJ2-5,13,CASAGAGRETQYF,TGCGCCAGCGCTGGGGCAGGGAGAGAGACCCAGTACTTC
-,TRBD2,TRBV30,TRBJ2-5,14,CAWSLAGGRETQYF,TGTGCCTGGAGTCTAGCGGGGGGACGAGAGACCCAGTACTTC
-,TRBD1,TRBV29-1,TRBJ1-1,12,CSVGQGGTEAFF,TGCAGCGTGGGACAGGGCGGCACTGAAGCTTTCTTT
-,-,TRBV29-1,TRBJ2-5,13,CSVEPTAAETQYF,TGCAGCGTTGAACCGACAGCCGCCGAGACCCAGTACTTC
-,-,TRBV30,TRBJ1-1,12,CASYRANTEAFF,TGTGCCTCGTACAGGGCCAACACTGAAGCTTTCTTT
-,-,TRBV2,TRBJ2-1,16,CASSGEGAVAYNEQFF,TGTGCCAGCAGTGGGGAAGGGGCAGTAGCCTACAATGAGCAGTTCTTC
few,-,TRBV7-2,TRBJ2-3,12,CASSSSTDTQYF,TGTGCCAGCAGCTCTAGCACAGATACGCAGTATTTT
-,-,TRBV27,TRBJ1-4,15,CASSLWAGENEKLFF,TGTGCCAGCAGTTTATGGGCAGGAGAAAATGAAAAACTGTTTTTT
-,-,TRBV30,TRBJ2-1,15,CAWGGTRGKANEQFF,TGTGCCTGGGGGGGGACCCGCGGGAAAGCCAATGAGCAGTTCTTC
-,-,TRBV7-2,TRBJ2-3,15,CASSLVGGPTDTQYF,TGTGCCAGCAGCTTAGTCGGGGGACCCACAGATACGCAGTATTTT
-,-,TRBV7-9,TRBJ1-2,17,CASINFGAQLSNYGYTF,TGTGCCAGCATCAATTTTGGGGCGCAACTTTCTAACTATGGCTACACCTTC
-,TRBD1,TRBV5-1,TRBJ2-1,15,CASSRGQGGYNEQFF,TGCGCCAGCAGCCGTGGACAGGGGGGATACAATGAGCAGTTCTTC
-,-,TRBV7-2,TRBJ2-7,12,CASSLDSHEQYF,TGTGCCAGCAGTTTGGACAGCCACGAGCAGTACTTC
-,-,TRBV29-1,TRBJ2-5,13,CSVNRASAETQYF,TGCAGCGTCAACAGAGCCAGCGCGGAGACCCAGTACTTC